The 21 T cell receptor beta chains presented below share a single source sample, sequenced in a study of blood T cell repertoires in COVID-19. The assay was immunoSEQ multiplex PCR, and TCRdb's table has in-frame clones only and misses some. The sample gives hundreds of thousands of clones, nearly 90% of which show up once; roughly 3% is in the top ten. The sample consisted of peripheral blood. All receptors come from a man aged 18 to 35 with active or convalescent COVID-19.

This clone was recorded only once. V and J are TRBV19 and TRBJ1-1; no reliable D call. Trimming shortened V by 4 bases and J by 0 bases, and 9 bases separated the two germline ends. There are 14 residues in the CDR3. CDR1 and CDR2 from the germline V gene are LNHDA and SQIVND (reference sequence). The CDR3 here is CASSTRNLNTEAFF. In DNA, the CDR3 is TGTGCCAGTAGTACCAGGAACTTGAACACTGAAGCTTTCTTT.

This chain links TRBV23-1 with TRBJ2-7, with TRBD2 matching over 15 bases. TRBV23-1 has ORF status, its function being uncertain. This CDR3 has 19 amino acids. The V and J ends lost 5 bases and 0 bases, in that order; junction bases with no gene match: 11. The CDR3 is CASSFRTSGGDKFSYEQYF. In DNA, the CDR3 is TGCGCCAGCAGTTTTCGGACTAGCGGGGGGGATAAATTCTCCTACGAGCAGTACTTC.

The chain recombines TRBV5-6 with TRBJ1-2, with D unclear. The germline V gene has CDR1 SGHDT and CDR2 YYEEEE. Deletions cut 4 bases from V and 3 bases from J, with 7 bases between. CDR3 length: 12 amino acids. In DNA form, the CDR3 reads TGTGCCAGCAGCCTGCGGGACTATGGCTACACCTTC. Protein sequence: CASSLRDYGYTF.

The V gene is TRBV7-9, the J gene TRBJ2-5; the D is unclear. Trimming took off 1 base at V and 2 bases at J, with 8 bases between the two ends. Germline-derived CDR1 and CDR2 are SEHNR and FQNEAQ (reference sequence). The CDR3 covers 14 residues. CDR3 amino acids: CASSLGPVQETQYF. In DNA, the CDR3 is TGTGCCAGCAGCTTAGGTCCGGTACAAGAGACCCAGTACTTC. The full variable domain, completed using reference TRBV7-9 and TRBJ2-5, is DTGVSQNPRHKITKRGQNVTFRCDPISEHNRLYWYRQTLGQGPEFLTYFQNEAQLEKSRLLSDRFSAERPKGSFSTLEIQRTEQGDSAMYLCASSLGPVQETQYFGPGTRLLVL.

The V and J genes are TRBV7-6 and TRBJ2-5; 16 bases line up with TRBD2. The CDR3 consists of 16 residues. V lost 5 bases and J lost 4; bases outside the gene matches: 4. CDR1 and CDR2 (germline): SGHVS, FNYEAQ. Written as DNA, the CDR3 is TGTGCCAGCAGCGTGGGACTAGCGGGAGGGTTAGAGACCCAGTACTTC. This translates into CASSVGLAGGLETQYF. Full variable domain (remainder filled in from reference TRBV7-6 and TRBJ2-5): GAGVSQSPRYKVTKRGQDVALRCDPISGHVSLYWYRQALGQGPEFLTYFNYEAQQDKSGLPNDRFSAERPEGSISTLTIQRTEQRDSAMYRCASSVGLAGGLETQYFGPGTRLLVL.

The chain joins TRBV12-5 to TRBJ2-2; 9 positions match TRBD1. This CDR3 is 15 amino acids long. The V gene end was trimmed by 9 bases and the J gene end by 3 bases; junction bases not matched to a gene: 8. Germline values: CDR1 LGHNT, CDR2 FRNRAP. This CDR3 reads CASNPGQGDTGELFF. For the CDR3, the DNA is TGTGCTAGCAACCCGGGACAGGGAGACACCGGGGAGCTGTTTTTT.

This sequence joins TRBV28 and TRBJ2-7; D unclear. The V gene's germline CDR1 is MDHEN and CDR2 SYDVKM. The V and J ends lost 5 bases and 6 bases respectively, with 5 bases between them. The CDR3 totals 10 residues. The CDR3 here is CASSQREQYF. The CDR3 DNA is TGTGCCAGCAGTCAGCGCGAGCAGTACTTC.

The chain's CDR3 is CASSPRAGLRGYTF. The CDR3 DNA follows: TGTGCCAGCAGCCCCCGGGCAGGGCTTCGTGGCTACACCTTC. The chain uses TRBV5-6 and TRBJ1-2, with D perhaps matching TRBD1 (5 bases). V lost 4 bases and J 7 bases, leaving 17 bases between the germline ends. This CDR3 contains 14 residues. Germline V gene data show CDR1 as SGHDT and CDR2 as YYEEEE.

The J gene is TRBJ1-5, the V gene TRBV7-3; D unresolved. Trimming removed 5 bases from V and 6 bases from J, with 11 bases in between. CDR1 and CDR2 (germline): SGHTA, FQGTGA. The CDR3 sequence is 13 residues long. The CDR3 loop is CASSPPASQPQHF. The DNA of the CDR3 is TGTGCCAGCAGCCCCCCGGCTAGTCAGCCCCAGCATTTT.

This chain uses TRBV28 with TRBJ2-7, with D maybe TRBD1 (6 bases). Trimming took 6 bases from V and 6 from J, leaving 15 bases between them. This CDR3 has 13 amino acids. The germline CDR1 and CDR2 sequences are MDHEN and SYDVKM. The CDR3 region is CASRSGVVGEQYF. DNA for the CDR3: TGTGCCAGCAGATCAGGGGTGGTTGGCGAGCAGTACTTC.

The CDR3 is CASSQGGQYYGYTF. The CDR3, as DNA: TGTGCCAGCAGCCAAGGGGGACAGTACTATGGCTACACCTTC. This sequence joins TRBV3-1 (or the pseudogene TRBV3-2) and TRBJ1-2; 7 bases are shared with TRBD1. Germline V gives CDR1 LGHDT, CDR2 YNNKEL (reference sequence). The CDR3 has 14 amino acids. V lost 1 base and J lost 3; bases outside the gene matches: 2.

The chain employs TRBV7-6 and TRBJ2-7; 8 bases align to TRBD2. V lost 4 bases, J lost 2 bases, and 10 bases stayed unmatched. In germline, CDR1 is SGHVS, CDR2 FNYEAQ. This CDR3 has 16 amino acids. The DNA for the CDR3 is TGTGCCAGCAGCTCCCAAACCGGGGGACTAGCCTACGAGCAGTACTTC. This codes for CASSSQTGGLAYEQYF. The complete variable domain, with remaining parts taken from reference TRBV7-6 and TRBJ2-7, reads GAGVSQSPRYKVTKRGQDVALRCDPISGHVSLYWYRQALGQGPEFLTYFNYEAQQDKSGLPNDRFSAERPEGSISTLTIQRTEQRDSAMYRCASSSQTGGLAYEQYFGPGTRLTVT.

V and J are TRBV30 and TRBJ1-6; weak D call: TRBD1 (6 bases). The CDR3 contains 17 residues. V was trimmed by 3 bases and J by 6 bases, leaving 21 bases between them. The germline V gene encodes CDR1 GTSNPN and CDR2 SVGIG (reference sequence). This CDR3 reads CAWSPRWDRRGNSPLHF. The CDR3 nucleotides are TGTGCCTGGAGCCCTAGGTGGGATCGCAGGGGTAATTCACCCCTCCACTTT.

V gene TRBV5-4 combines with J gene TRBJ2-1; 9 nucleotides align to TRBD2. The CDR3 is 14 residues long. Germline trimming cut 4 bases from V and 3 bases from J; bases unmatched to any gene: 2. CDR1 and CDR2 (germline): SGHNT, YYREEE (reference sequence). The CDR3 sequence is CASSPTSGYNEQFF. The CDR3 coding sequence is TGTGCCAGCAGCCCGACTAGCGGCTACAATGAGCAGTTCTTC.

This sequence joins TRBV28 and TRBJ2-1; tentative D call: TRBD2 (6 bases). Trimming stripped 6 bases from V and 10 bases from J, with 19 bases between. Looked up from germline, CDR1 is MDHEN and CDR2 is SYDVKM. CDR3 length equals 14 residues. DNA for the CDR3: TGTGCCAGCAGCCAAATGAGGAGGGCGCGGGAGCAGTTCTTC. It specifies CASSQMRRAREQFF. Supplemented by reference TRBV28 and TRBJ2-1, the full variable domain reads DVKVTQSSRYLVKRTGEKVFLECVQDMDHENMFWYRQDPGLGLRLIYFSYDVKMKEKGDIPEGYSVSREKKERFSLILESASTNQTSMYLCASSQMRRAREQFFGPGTRLTVL.

The chain has TRBV11-2 and TRBJ2-4, with 10 bases that match TRBD1. V lost 0 bases, J lost 11 bases, and 10 bases stayed unmatched. The germline V gene has CDR1 SGHAT and CDR2 FQNNGV. This CDR3 has 16 residues. For the CDR3, the DNA is TGTGCCAGCAGCTTAGATCGGGACAGGGGATCGGGTTTTCAGTACTTC. It codes for CASSLDRDRGSGFQYF.

The V and J genes are TRBV19 and TRBJ2-7; TRBD1 matches 8 bases. V was pared by 2 bases and J by 2 bases, with 2 bases of the junction left unmatched. This CDR3 comprises 14 residues. CDR1 and CDR2 (germline): LNHDA, SQIVND (reference sequence). The CDR3 DNA is TGTGCCAGTAGTATAACGGGACAGGCCTACGAGCAGTACTTC. This encodes CASSITGQAYEQYF. The full variable domain, completed using reference TRBV19 and TRBJ2-7, is DGGITQSPKYLFRKEGQNVTLSCEQNLNHDAMYWYRQDPGQGLRLIYYSQIVNDFQKGDIAEGYSVSREKKESFPLTVTSAQKNPTAFYLCASSITGQAYEQYFGPGTRLTVT.

The chain uses TRBV27 and TRBJ2-3; 8 nucleotides match TRBD1. The V gene end was trimmed by 4 bases and the J gene end by 6 bases; junction bases not matched to a gene: 15. The germline V gene encodes CDR1 MNHEY and CDR2 SMNVEV (reference sequence). The CDR3 spans 17 residues. CDR3 sequence reads: CASSYTGTGVRGDTQYF. The CDR3, as DNA: TGTGCCAGCAGTTATACAGGGACAGGTGTGAGAGGGGATACGCAGTATTTT.

The chain is built from TRBV14 and TRBJ1-1; D is uncertain. V was pared by 1 base and J by 3 bases, with 12 bases between. Germline CDR1 reads SGHDN; CDR2 reads FVKESK. CDR3 length: 15 residues. CDR3 loop: CASSQVHSYYTEAFF. The DNA of the CDR3 is TGTGCCAGCAGCCAAGTACACAGTTATTACACTGAAGCTTTCTTT.

The chain joins TRBV11-2 to TRBJ1-1; D might be TRBD1 (5 bases). Germline CDR1 reads SGHAT; CDR2 reads FQNNGV. The V end lost 4 bases, the J end lost 4 bases, and 16 bases lay between the germline ends. The CDR3 consists of 15 residues. CDR3 nucleotides: TGTGCCAGCAGCTGGCCCCAAGGGGCAGGCACTGAAGCTTTCTTT. Translated: CASSWPQGAGTEAFF. The full variable domain, its missing parts supplied by reference TRBV11-2 and TRBJ1-1, is EAGVAQSPRYKIIEKRQSVAFWCNPISGHATLYWYQQILGQGPKLLIQFQNNGVVDDSQLPKDRFSAERLKGVDSTLKIQPAKLEDSAVYLCASSWPQGAGTEAFFGQGTRLTVV.

CDR3 DNA sequence: TGCGCCAGCAGCTGGGGCCCACGGACTAGCGGGAGCCGGGAGCTGTTTTTT. Amino acid sequence: CASSWGPRTSGSRELFF. The chain uses TRBV5-1 and TRBJ2-2; TRBD2 aligns across 13 bases. The CDR3 loop spans 17 amino acids. Germline loops: CDR1 SGHRS, CDR2 YFSETQ. V shed 3 bases, J shed 9 bases, and the junction held 11 bases outside the gene matches.